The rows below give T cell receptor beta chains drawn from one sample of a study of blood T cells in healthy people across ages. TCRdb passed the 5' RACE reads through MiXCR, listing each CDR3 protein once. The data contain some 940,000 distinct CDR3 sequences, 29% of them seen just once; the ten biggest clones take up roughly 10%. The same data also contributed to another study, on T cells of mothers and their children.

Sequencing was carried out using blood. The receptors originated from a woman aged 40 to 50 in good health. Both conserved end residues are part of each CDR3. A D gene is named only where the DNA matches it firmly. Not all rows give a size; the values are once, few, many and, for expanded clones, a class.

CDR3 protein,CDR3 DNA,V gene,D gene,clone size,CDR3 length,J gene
CSASVIRGYNEQFF,TGCAGTGCTAGTGTAATTCGGGGATACAATGAGCAGTTCTTC,TRBV20-1,NA,few,14,TRBJ2-1
CASKGASGLGGDIQYF,TGTGCCAGCAAGGGGGCTAGCGGGTTGGGAGGAGACATTCAGTACTTC,TRBV28,NA,NA,16,TRBJ2-4
CASSVKPEYEQYF,TGTGCTAGCAGCGTAAAACCAGAGTACGAGCAGTACTTC,TRBV7-7,NA,many,13,TRBJ2-7
CASSLDGGMDEQYF,TGTGCCAGCAGCTTAGACGGGGGTATGGACGAGCAGTACTTC,TRBV7-3,NA,NA,14,TRBJ2-7
CASSLVDFSTDTQYF,TGTGCCAGCAGCTTAGTGGATTTTAGCACAGATACGCAGTATTTT,TRBV7-2,NA,many,15,TRBJ2-3
CASSPAGGYGYTF,TGTGCCAGCAGCCCAGCCGGGGGCTATGGCTACACCTTC,TRBV7-3,NA,few,13,TRBJ1-2
CSARPPYGGATDTQYF,TGCAGTGCTAGGCCCCCCTACGGGGGGGCGACAGATACGCAGTATTTT,TRBV20-1,TRBD2,few,16,TRBJ2-3
CASRAMGQGNTGELFF,TGTGCCAGCAGAGCCATGGGACAGGGGAACACCGGGGAGCTGTTTTTT,TRBV6-6,TRBD1,NA,16,TRBJ2-2
CARRLSSYEQYF,TGCGCCAGGAGATTGAGTTCCTACGAGCAGTACTTC,TRBV5-1,NA,NA,12,TRBJ2-7
CASRVLAAGYEQYF,TGTGCCAGCAGGGTGTTAGCGGCGGGCTACGAGCAGTACTTC,TRBV28,NA,NA,14,TRBJ2-7
CASSQDAIPNYGYTF,TGCGCCAGCAGCCAAGATGCTATACCAAACTATGGCTACACCTTC,TRBV4-1,NA,NA,15,TRBJ1-2
CASSDTGGNYNEQFF,TGTGCCAGCAGCGACACAGGGGGCAACTACAATGAGCAGTTCTTC,TRBV11-2,TRBD1,NA,15,TRBJ2-1
CASNGDSSGANVLTF,TGTGCCAGCAACGGGGACAGCTCTGGGGCCAACGTCCTGACTTTC,TRBV28,TRBD1,many,15,TRBJ2-6
CSGADSSYNEQFF,TGCAGTGGGGCGGATAGCTCCTACAATGAGCAGTTCTTC,TRBV20-1,NA,few,13,TRBJ2-1
CVSSVEGGAGGEKLFF,TGTGTCAGCAGCGTAGAAGGGGGCGCGGGTGGAGAAAAACTGTTTTTT,TRBV9,TRBD1,NA,16,TRBJ1-4
CSARTAEQYF,TGCAGTGCGCGGACAGCCGAGCAGTACTTC,TRBV20-1,NA,many,10,TRBJ2-7
CASSESGGGIVEQYF,TGTGCCAGCAGTGAGTCGGGGGGCGGAATTGTTGAGCAGTACTTC,TRBV2,NA,NA,15,TRBJ2-7
CASSQGRAGSSGNTIYF,TGCGCCAGCAGCCAAGGCCGTGCAGGGAGCTCTGGAAACACCATATATTTT,TRBV4-1,NA,NA,17,TRBJ1-3
CASSPSAGVSTDTQYF,TGTGCCAGCTCACCGTCCGCGGGGGTCAGCACAGATACGCAGTATTTT,TRBV18,TRBD2,NA,16,TRBJ2-3
CSGGEGAENIQYF,TGCAGCGGAGGGGAGGGGGCTGAAAACATTCAGTACTTC,TRBV29-1,NA,NA,13,TRBJ2-4
CSVENRDREIYGYTF,TGCAGCGTCGAAAACCGGGACAGGGAAATCTATGGCTACACCTTC,TRBV29-1,TRBD1,few,15,TRBJ1-2
CASSPPQTGSGTEAFF,TGTGCCAGCTCACCACCACAGACAGGGAGTGGGACTGAAGCTTTCTTT,TRBV18,TRBD1,once,16,TRBJ1-1
CASSQGAGRLNTEAFF,TGCGCCAGCAGCCAAGGGGCGGGACGGCTCAACACTGAAGCTTTCTTT,TRBV4-1,NA,few,16,TRBJ1-1
CASSEMQTQYF,TGTGCCAGCAGTGAGATGCAGACCCAGTACTTC,TRBV2,NA,few,11,TRBJ2-5
CASSQRTGSNYGYTF,TGCGCCAGCAGCCAAAGGACAGGATCTAACTATGGCTACACCTTC,TRBV5-1,TRBD1,NA,15,TRBJ1-2
CASSERRATTTDTQYF,TGTGCCAGCAGTGAAAGGAGGGCGACTACGACAGATACGCAGTATTTT,TRBV2,NA,NA,16,TRBJ2-3
CAWTTGGNQPQHF,TGTGCCTGGACGACAGGCGGGAATCAGCCCCAGCATTTT,TRBV30,NA,many,13,TRBJ1-5
CASSLSRVGGYGYTF,TGTGCCAGCAGTTTAAGTAGGGTCGGAGGCTATGGCTACACCTTC,TRBV27,NA,many,15,TRBJ1-2
CASSLGWAGGTEAFF,TGTGCCAGCAGTTTAGGCTGGGCCGGGGGCACTGAAGCTTTCTTT,TRBV12-3/TRBV12-4,NA,few,15,TRBJ1-1
CASSPTRDRALDNGYTF,TGTGCCAGCTCACCGACCCGGGACAGGGCCCTAGATAATGGCTACACCTTC,TRBV18,TRBD1,NA,17,TRBJ1-2
CASSCMRVVYEQYF,TGTGCCAGCAGTTGCATGCGGGTTGTCTACGAGCAGTACTTC,TRBV6-6,NA,few,14,TRBJ2-7